Sequencing of this T cell receptor (beta chain) was carried out in a study of shared clonotypes between healthy human individuals. This clone was observed a few times. Losses at the gene ends were 5 bases for V and 7 bases for J; bases not matched to a gene: 13. CDR1 and CDR2 (germline): MNHEY, SMNVEV (reference sequence). This CDR3 spans 16 amino acids. The protocol was immunoSEQ multiplex PCR, while the TCRdb copy is restricted to in-frame clones and leaves out a portion. The table has 450,000 to 600,000 clones, 70% to 80% seen once. The chain is built from TRBV27 and TRBJ1-2, with 10 positions matching TRBD1. The sequenced sample consisted of PBMCs. The clonotype was recovered from a woman aged 40 to 50 in good health. Some clones in this sample may be carry-over from other donors' samples. The CDR3 DNA reads TGTGCCAGCAGTGTCCTGGGGGGGACAGGGGACTTTGGCTACACCTTC. Translation gives CASSVLGGTGDFGYTF.